This TCR beta chain appears in the sequencing data of a study of metastatic and nonmetastatic thyroid tumors. Germline CDR1 is DFQATT and CDR2 is SNEGSKA (reference sequence). The CDR3 sequence is 15 residues long. This clone occurred a few times. Its ends do not fully match the called genes, so a read error is possible. Ahead of thyroid surgery, no patient had received treatment of any kind. TCRdb reanalyzed the PCR reads with MiXCR. Of 30,000 to 35,000 clones listed, approximately 30% are singletons. J is TRBJ1-1 and V is TRBV20-1; no firm D call. Sequenced input: blood. This clonotype was obtained from a female donor with papillary thyroid cancer or a benign thyroid nodule (not recorded which). Some clones in this sample may be carry-over from other donors' samples. DNA of the CDR3: TGCTGTGCTACCGACGGCCTGACGGTGAACACTGAAGCTTTCTTT. This encodes CCATDGLTVNTEAFF.